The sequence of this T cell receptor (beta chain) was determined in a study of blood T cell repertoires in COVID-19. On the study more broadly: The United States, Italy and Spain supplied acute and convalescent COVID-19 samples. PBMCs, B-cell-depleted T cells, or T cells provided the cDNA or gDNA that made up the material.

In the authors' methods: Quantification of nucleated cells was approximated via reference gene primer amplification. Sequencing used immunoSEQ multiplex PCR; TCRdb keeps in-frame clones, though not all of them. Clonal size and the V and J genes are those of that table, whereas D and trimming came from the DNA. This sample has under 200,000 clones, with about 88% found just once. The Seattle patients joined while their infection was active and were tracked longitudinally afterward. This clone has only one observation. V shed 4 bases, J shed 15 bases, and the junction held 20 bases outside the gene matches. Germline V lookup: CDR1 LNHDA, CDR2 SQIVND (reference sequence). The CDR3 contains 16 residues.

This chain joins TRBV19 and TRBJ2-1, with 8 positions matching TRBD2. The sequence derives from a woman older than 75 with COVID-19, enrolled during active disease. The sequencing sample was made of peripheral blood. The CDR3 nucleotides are TGTGCCAGTAGTAAAACGGATTCGGGAGGGCCAAGTGTACGGTTCTTC. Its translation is CASSKTDSGGPSVRFF.